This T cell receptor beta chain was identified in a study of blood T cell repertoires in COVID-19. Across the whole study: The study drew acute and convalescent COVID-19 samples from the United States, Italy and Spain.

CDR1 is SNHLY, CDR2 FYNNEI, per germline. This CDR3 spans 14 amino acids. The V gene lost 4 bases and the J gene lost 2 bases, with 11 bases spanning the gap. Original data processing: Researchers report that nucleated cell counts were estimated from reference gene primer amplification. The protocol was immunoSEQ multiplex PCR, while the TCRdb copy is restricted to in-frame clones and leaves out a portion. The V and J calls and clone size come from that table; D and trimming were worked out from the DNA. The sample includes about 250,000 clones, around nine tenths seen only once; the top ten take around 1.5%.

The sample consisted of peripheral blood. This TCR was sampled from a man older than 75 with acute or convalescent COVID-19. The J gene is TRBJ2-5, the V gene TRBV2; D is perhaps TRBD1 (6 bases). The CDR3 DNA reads TGTGCCAGCAGTGCTCGACAGGTTCAAGAGACCCAGTACTTC. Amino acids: CASSARQVQETQYF.